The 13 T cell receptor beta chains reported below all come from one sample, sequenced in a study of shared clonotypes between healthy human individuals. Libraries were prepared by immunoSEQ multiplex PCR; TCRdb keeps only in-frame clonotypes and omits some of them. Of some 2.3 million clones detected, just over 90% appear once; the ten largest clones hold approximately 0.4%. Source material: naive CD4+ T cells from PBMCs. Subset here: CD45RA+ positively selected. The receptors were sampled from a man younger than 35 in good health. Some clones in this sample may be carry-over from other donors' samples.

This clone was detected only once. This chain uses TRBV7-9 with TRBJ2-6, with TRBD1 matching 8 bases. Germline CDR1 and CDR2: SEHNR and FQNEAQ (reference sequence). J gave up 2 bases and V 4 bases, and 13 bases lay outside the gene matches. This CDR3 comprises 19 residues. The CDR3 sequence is CASSSPPGTGLTGANVLTF. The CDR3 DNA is TGTGCCAGCAGCTCCCCCCCCGGGACAGGCCTCACTGGGGCCAACGTCCTGACTTTC.

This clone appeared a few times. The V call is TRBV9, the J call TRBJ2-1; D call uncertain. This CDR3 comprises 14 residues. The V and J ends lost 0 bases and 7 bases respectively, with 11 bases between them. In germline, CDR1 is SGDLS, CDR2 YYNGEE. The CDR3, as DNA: TGTGCCAGCAGCGTAGACTGGAGCGCGAATGAGCAGTTCTTC. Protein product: CASSVDWSANEQFF.

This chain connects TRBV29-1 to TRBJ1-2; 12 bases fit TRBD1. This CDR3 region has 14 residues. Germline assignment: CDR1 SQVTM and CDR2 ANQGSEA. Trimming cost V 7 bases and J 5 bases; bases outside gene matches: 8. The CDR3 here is CSAPGTGGVYGYTF. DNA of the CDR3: TGCAGCGCTCCCGGGACAGGGGGCGTGTATGGCTACACCTTC.

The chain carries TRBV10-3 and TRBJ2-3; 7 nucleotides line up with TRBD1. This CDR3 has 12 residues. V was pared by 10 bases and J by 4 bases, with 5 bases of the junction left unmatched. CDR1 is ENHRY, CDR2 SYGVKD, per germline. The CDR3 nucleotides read TGTGCCACCGAAGGGGGCCCAGATACGCAGTATTTT. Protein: CATEGGPDTQYF.

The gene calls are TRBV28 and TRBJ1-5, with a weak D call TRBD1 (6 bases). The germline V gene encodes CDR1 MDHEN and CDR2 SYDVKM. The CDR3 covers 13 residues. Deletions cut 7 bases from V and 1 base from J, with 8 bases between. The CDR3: CASNGGSNQPQHF. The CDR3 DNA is TGTGCCAGCAATGGGGGCAGCAATCAGCCCCAGCATTTT.

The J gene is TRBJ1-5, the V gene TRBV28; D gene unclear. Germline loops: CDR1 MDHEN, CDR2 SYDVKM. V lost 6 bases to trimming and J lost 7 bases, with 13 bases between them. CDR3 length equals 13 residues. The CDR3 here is CASRAYLDQPQHF. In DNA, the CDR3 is TGTGCCAGCAGGGCCTATTTGGACCAGCCCCAGCATTTT.

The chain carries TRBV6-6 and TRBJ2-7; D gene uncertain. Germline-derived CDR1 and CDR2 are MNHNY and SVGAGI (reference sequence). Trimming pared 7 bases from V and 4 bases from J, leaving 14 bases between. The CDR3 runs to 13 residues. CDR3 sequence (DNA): TGTGCCAGCACTCAACTGGAGAATTACGAGCAGTACTTC. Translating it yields CASTQLENYEQYF.

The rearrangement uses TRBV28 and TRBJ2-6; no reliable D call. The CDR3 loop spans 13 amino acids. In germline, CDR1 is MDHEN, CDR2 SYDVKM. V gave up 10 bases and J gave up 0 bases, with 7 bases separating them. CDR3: CATMHSGANVLTF. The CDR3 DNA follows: TGTGCCACCATGCACTCTGGGGCCAACGTCCTGACTTTC.

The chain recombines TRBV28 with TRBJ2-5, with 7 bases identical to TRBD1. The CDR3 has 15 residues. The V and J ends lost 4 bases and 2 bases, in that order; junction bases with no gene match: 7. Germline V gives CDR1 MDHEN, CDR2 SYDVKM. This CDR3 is CASSSVGDRQETQYF. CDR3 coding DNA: TGTGCCAGCAGTTCCGTAGGGGACAGACAAGAGACCCAGTACTTC.

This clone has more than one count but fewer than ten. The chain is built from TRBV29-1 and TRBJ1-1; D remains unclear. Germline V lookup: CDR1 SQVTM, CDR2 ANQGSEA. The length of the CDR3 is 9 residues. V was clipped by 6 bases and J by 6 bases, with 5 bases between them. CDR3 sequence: CSVGAEAFF. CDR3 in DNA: TGCAGCGTCGGCGCTGAAGCTTTCTTT.

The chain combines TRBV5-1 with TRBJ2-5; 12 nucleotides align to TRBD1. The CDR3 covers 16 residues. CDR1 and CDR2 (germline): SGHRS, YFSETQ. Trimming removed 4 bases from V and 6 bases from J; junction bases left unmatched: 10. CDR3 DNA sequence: TGCGCCAGCAGCCCGACCGGGACAGGGGGCGGAAAGACCCAGTACTTC. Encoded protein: CASSPTGTGGGKTQYF.

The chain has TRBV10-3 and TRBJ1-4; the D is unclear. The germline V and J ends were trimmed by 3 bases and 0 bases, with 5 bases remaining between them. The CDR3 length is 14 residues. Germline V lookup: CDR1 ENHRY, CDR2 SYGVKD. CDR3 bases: TGTGCCATCAGTGAATCAGCAACTAATGAAAAACTGTTTTTT. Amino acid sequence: CAISESATNEKLFF.

The CDR3 coding sequence is TGTGCCAGCAGCCAAGAAATTTCAAACATTCAGTACTTC. This gives the protein CASSQEISNIQYF. The rearrangement joins TRBV4-2 to TRBJ2-4; D remains unclear. Trimming took off 0 bases at V and 6 bases at J, with 6 bases between the two ends. CDR1 LGHNA and CDR2 YNFKEQ come from the germline V gene. This CDR3 has 13 residues.